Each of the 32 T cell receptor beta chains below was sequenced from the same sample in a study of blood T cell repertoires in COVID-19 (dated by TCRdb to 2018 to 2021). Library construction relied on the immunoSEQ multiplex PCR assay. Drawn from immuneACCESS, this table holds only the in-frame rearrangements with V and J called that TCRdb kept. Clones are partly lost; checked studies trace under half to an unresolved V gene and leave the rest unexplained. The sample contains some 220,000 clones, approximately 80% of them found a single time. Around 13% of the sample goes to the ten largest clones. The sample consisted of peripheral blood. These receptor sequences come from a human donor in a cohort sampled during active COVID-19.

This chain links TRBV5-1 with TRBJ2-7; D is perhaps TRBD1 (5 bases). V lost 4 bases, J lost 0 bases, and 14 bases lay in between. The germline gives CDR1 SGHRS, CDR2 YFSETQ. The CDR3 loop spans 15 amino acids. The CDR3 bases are TGCGCCAGCAGCACGCGACAGAGTAGCTCCTACGAGCAGTACTTC. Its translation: CASSTRQSSSYEQYF.

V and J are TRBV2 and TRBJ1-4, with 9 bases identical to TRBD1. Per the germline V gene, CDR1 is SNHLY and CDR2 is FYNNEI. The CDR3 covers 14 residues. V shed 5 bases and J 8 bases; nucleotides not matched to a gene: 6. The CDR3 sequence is CASSLTGGGEKLFF. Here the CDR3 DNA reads TGTGCCAGCAGTTTGACAGGGGGGGGCGAAAAACTGTTTTTT.

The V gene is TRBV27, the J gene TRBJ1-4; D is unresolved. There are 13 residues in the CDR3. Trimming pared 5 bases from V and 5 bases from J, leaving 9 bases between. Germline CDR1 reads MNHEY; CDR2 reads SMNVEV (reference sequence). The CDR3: CASSARRNEKLFF. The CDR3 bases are TGTGCCAGCAGTGCCCGGAGGAATGAAAAACTGTTTTTT.

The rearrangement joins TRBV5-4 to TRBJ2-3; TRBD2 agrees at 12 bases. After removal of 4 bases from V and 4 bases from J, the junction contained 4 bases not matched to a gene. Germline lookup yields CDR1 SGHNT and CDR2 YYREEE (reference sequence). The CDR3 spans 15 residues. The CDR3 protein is CASSPPSGRADTQYF. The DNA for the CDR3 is TGTGCCAGCAGCCCCCCTAGCGGGAGGGCAGATACGCAGTATTTT.

CDR3 nucleotides: TGTGCCAGCAGCCGTATGGATTTGGGGGCAGGCTACACCTTC. Translating gives CASSRMDLGAGYTF. The chain links TRBV5-4 to TRBJ1-2; D might be TRBD1 (6 bases). The germline V gene encodes CDR1 SGHNT and CDR2 YYREEE (reference sequence). The CDR3 is 14 residues long. Trimming shortened V by 4 bases and J by 8 bases, and 18 bases separated the two germline ends.

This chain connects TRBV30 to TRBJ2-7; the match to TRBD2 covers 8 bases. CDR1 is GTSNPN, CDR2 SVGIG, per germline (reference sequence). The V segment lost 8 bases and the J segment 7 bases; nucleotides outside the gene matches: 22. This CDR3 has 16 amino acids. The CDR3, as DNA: TGTGCCGGGGGTCGGCGGGGGGCCCACTCCTTCCGGGAGCAGTACTTC. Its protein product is CAGGRRGAHSFREQYF.

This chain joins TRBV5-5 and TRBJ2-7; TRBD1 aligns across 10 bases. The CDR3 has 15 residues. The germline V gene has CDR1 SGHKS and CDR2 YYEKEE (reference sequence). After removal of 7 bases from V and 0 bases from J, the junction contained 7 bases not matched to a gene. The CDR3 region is CASSRQGAYSYEQYF. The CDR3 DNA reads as TGTGCCAGCTCCCGACAGGGGGCCTACTCCTACGAGCAGTACTTC. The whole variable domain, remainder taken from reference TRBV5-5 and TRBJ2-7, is DAGVTQSPTHLIKTRGQQVTLRCSPISGHKSVSWYQQVLGQGPQFIFQYYEKEERGRGNFPDRFSARQFPNYSSELNVNALLLGDSALYLCASSRQGAYSYEQYFGPGTRLTVT.

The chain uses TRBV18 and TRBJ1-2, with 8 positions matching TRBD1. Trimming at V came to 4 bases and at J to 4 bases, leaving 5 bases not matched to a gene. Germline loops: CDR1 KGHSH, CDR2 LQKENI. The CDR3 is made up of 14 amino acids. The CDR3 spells CASSLGQGTYGYTF. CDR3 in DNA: TGTGCCAGCTCACTCGGACAGGGAACCTATGGCTACACCTTC. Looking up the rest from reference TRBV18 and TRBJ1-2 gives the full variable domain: NAGVMQNPRHLVRRRGQEARLRCSPMKGHSHVYWYRQLPEEGLKFMVYLQKENIIDESGMPKERFSAEFPKEGPSILRIQQVVRGDSAAYFCASSLGQGTYGYTFGSGTRLTVV.

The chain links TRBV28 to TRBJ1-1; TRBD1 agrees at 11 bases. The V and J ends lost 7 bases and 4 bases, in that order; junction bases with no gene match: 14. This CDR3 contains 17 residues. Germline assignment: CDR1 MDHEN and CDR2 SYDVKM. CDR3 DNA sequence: TGTGCCAGCACCTCCTGGGGTCGGACAGGGGGCGGCACTGAAGCTTTCTTT. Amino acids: CASTSWGRTGGGTEAFF.

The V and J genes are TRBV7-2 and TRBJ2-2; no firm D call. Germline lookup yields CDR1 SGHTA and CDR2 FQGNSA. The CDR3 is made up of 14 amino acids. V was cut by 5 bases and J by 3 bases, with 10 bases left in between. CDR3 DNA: TGTGCCAGCAGCCTCTCTTCGGACACCGGGGAGCTGTTTTTT. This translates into CASSLSSDTGELFF.

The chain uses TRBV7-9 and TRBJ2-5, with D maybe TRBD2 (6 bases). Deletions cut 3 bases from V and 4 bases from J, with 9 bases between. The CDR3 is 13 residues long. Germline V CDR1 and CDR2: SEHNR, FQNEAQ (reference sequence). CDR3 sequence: CASSFGGRETQYF. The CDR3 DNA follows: TGTGCCAGCAGCTTCGGGGGACGAGAGACCCAGTACTTC.

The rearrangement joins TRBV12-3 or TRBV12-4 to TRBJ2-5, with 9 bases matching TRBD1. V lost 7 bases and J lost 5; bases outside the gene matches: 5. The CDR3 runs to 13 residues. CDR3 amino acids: CASTHRGQETQYF. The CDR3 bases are TGTGCCAGCACCCACAGGGGGCAGGAGACCCAGTACTTC.

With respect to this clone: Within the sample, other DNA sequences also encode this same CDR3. The CDR3 here is CARTTRQGRGSGANVLTF. CDR3 in DNA: TGTGCCAGGACCACGAGACAGGGTCGGGGCTCTGGGGCCAACGTCCTGACTTTC. The V gene is TRBV2, the J gene TRBJ2-6, with TRBD1 identical over 7 bases. The CDR3 has 18 residues. Germline V gene data show CDR1 as SNHLY and CDR2 as FYNNEI. Germline trimming cut 9 bases from V and 0 bases from J; bases unmatched to any gene: 14.

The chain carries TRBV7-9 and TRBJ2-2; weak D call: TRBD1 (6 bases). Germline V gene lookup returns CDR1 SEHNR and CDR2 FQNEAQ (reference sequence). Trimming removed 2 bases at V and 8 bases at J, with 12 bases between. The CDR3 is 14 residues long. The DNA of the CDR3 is TGTGCCAGCAGCTTATTCGTGGGGGCTGGGGAGCTGTTTTTT. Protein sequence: CASSLFVGAGELFF. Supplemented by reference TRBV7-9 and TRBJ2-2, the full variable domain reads DTGVSQNPRHKITKRGQNVTFRCDPISEHNRLYWYRQTLGQGPEFLTYFQNEAQLEKSRLLSDRFSAERPKGSFSTLEIQRTEQGDSAMYLCASSLFVGAGELFFGEGSRLTVL.

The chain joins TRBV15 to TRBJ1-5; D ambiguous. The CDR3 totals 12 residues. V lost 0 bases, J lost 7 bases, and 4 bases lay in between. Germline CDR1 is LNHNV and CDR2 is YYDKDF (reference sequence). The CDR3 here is CATSRDQQPQHF. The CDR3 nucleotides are TGTGCCACCAGCAGAGATCAGCAGCCCCAGCATTTT.

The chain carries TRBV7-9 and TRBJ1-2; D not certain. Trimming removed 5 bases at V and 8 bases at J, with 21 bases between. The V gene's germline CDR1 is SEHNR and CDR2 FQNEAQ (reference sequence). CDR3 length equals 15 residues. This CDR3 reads CASSRDAGGLMGYTF. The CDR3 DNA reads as TGTGCCAGCAGCCGAGATGCGGGTGGGCTTATGGGCTACACCTTC.

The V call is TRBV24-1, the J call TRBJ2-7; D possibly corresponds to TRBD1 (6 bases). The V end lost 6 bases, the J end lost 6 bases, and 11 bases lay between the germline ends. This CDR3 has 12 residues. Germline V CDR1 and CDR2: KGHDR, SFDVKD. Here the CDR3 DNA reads TGTGCCACCAGTAGGGGGTTCGGCGAGCAGTACTTC. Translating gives CATSRGFGEQYF.

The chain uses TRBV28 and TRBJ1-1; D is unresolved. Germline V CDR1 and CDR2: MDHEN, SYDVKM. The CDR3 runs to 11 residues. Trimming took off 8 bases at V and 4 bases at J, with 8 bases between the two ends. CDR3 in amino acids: CASGPSTEAFF. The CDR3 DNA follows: TGTGCCAGCGGTCCGAGCACTGAAGCTTTCTTT.

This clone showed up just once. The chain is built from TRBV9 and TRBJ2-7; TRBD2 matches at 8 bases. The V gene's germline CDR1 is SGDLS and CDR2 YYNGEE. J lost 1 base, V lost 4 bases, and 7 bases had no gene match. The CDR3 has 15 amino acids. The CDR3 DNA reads TGTGCCAGCAGCAGTCCGGGGGGGACTTCCTACGAGCAGTACTTC. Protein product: CASSSPGGTSYEQYF.

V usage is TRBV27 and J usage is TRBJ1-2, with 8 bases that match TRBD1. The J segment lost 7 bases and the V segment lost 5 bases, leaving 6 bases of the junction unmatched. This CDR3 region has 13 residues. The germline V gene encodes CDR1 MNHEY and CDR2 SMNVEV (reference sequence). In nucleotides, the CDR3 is TGTGCCAGCAGTGCCCAGGGGGCAGGTGGCTACACCTTC. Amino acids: CASSAQGAGGYTF.

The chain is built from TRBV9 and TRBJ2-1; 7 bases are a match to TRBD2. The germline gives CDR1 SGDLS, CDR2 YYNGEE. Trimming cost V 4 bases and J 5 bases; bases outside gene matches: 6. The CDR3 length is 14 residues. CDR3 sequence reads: CASSPSSGDNEQFF. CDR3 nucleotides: TGTGCCAGCAGCCCTTCTAGCGGCGACAATGAGCAGTTCTTC.

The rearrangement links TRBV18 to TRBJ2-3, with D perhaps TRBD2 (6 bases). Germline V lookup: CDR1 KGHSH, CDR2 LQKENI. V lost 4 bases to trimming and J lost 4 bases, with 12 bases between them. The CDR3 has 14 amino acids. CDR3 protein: CASSRRELSDTQYF. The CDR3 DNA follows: TGTGCCAGCTCACGACGGGAGCTGTCAGATACGCAGTATTTT.

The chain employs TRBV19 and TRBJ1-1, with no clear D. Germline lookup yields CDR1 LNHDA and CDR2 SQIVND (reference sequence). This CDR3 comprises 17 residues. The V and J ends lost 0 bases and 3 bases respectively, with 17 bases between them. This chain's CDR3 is CASSIDRSTLGDTEAFF. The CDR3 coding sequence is TGTGCCAGTAGTATAGATCGTTCGACACTAGGAGACACTGAAGCTTTCTTT.

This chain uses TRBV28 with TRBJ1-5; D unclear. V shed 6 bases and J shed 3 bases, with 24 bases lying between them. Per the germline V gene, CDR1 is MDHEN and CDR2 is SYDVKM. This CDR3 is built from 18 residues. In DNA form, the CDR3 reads TGTGCCAGCAGACTTATGGGCGGGAGGGTCGAACTCAATCAGCCCCAGCATTTT. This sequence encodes CASRLMGGRVELNQPQHF.

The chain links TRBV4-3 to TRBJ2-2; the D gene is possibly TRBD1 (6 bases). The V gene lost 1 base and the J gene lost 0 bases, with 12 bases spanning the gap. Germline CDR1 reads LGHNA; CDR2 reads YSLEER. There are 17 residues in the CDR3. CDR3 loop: CASSQALGAANTGELFF. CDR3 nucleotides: TGCGCCAGCAGCCAAGCTCTGGGGGCAGCGAACACCGGGGAGCTGTTTTTT.

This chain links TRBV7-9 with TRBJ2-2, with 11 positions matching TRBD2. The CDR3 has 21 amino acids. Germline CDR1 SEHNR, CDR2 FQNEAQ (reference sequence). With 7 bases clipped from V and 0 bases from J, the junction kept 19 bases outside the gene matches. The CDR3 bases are TGTGCCAGCACCGCTCACCACCCCATCGTTAGCGGGAGGGCGAACACCGGGGAGCTGTTTTTT. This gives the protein CASTAHHPIVSGRANTGELFF.

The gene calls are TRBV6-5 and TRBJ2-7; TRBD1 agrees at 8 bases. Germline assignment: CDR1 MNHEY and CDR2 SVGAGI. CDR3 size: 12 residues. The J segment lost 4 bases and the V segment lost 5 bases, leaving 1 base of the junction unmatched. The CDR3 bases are TGTGCCAGCAGTAGGACAGGGTACGAGCAGTACTTC. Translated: CASSRTGYEQYF.

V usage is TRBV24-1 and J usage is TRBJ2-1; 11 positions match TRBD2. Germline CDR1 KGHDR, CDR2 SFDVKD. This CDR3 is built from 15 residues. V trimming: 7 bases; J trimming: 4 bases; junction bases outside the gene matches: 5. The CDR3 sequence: CATRATSGKYNEQFF. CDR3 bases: TGTGCCACCAGGGCGACTAGCGGGAAATACAATGAGCAGTTCTTC.

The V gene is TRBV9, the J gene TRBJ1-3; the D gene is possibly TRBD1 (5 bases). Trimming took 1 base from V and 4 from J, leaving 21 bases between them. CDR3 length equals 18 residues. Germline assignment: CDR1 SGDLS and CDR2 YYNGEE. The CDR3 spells CASSVTDIKGLWGNTIYF. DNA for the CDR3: TGTGCCAGCAGCGTAACGGACATCAAGGGACTTTGGGGAAACACCATATATTTT.

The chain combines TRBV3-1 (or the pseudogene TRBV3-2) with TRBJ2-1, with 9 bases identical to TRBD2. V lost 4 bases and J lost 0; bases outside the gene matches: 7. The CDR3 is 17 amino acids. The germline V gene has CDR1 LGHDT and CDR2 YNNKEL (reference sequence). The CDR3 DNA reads TGTGCCAGCAGCCGCGGGGGGGCCTTGACCTCCTACAATGAGCAGTTCTTC. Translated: CASSRGGALTSYNEQFF.

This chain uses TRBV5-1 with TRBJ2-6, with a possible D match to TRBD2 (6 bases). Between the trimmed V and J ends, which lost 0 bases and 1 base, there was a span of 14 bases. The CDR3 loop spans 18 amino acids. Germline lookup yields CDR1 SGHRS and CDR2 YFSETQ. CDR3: CASSLVVPGRSGANVLTF. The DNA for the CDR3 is TGCGCCAGCAGCTTGGTGGTTCCAGGGAGGTCTGGGGCCAACGTCCTGACTTTC.

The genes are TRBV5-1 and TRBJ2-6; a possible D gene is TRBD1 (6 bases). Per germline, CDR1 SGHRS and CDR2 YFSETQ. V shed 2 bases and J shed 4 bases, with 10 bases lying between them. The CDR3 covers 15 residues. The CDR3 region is CASSFRGPGANVLTF. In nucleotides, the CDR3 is TGCGCCAGCAGCTTCAGGGGCCCCGGGGCCAACGTCCTGACTTTC.